The sequence of this T cell receptor (beta chain) was determined in a study of control samples from healthy donors and cancer patients (TCRdb year 2020). Counted from cysteine to phenylalanine, this CDR3 has 15 amino acids. Kept here is only the CDR3 DNA, which spans 45 bases and is read in frame from base 1. V is cut back by 1 base and J by 7 bases, with 7 bases in the junction unmatched. CDR1 and CDR2 are drawn from the germline V gene: SGHTA, FQGNSA. Remarks on this clone: This clone's antigen is unknown. No quality values exist for individual bases; no much larger clone is one base distant.

Library generation was performed with the immunoSEQ multiplex PCR assay. The immuneACCESS repertoire file appears here via TCRdb, limited to in-frame rearrangements. These files lack a portion of the clones; in checked studies, under half of the deficit traces to unresolved V genes, and the cause of the others is not known. The sample profile shows about 160,000 clones; 85% to 95% of them were found once. The top ten hold over 6.5% of the sample. This receptor was obtained from a woman in her thirties or forties in good health. The chain employs TRBV7-2 and TRBJ2-5, with 9 bases in between that match TRBD2. The specimen sequenced was blood. CDR3 sequence: CASSLGLAGRGTQYF. The bases read TGTGCCAGCAGCTTAGGCCTAGCGGGGAGAGGGACCCAGTACTTC.